The rows below give T cell receptor beta chains drawn from one sample of a study of shared clonotypes between healthy human individuals. Some clones are missing from TCRdb's copy, which holds only in-frame ones; the method was immunoSEQ multiplex PCR. The data hold hundreds of thousands of clones, with 95% to 96% observed a single time. Sequencing was carried out using naive CD8+ T cells sorted from blood. All receptors derive from a woman in her twenties or thirties in good health. Both conserved end residues are part of each CDR3. D genes are given only for firm matches. The size entry is marked missing in some rows and otherwise reads once, few, many or a size class.

clone size	V gene	J gene	CDR3 length	D gene	CDR3 DNA	CDR3 protein
.	TRBV27	TRBJ2-7	15	TRBD1	TGTGCCAGCAGTCCTGGGACAGGCAGTGACTACGAGCAGTACTTC	CASSPGTGSDYEQYF
once	TRBV27	TRBJ2-2	14	.	TGTGCCAGCAGTTCCCAACCCGGGAGCGGGGAGCTGTTTTTT	CASSSQPGSGELFF
.	TRBV27	TRBJ2-7	16	TRBD1	TGTGCCAGCAGTTTGCGGGACAGGGGAGGGGTGTACGAGCAGTACTTC	CASSLRDRGGVYEQYF
.	TRBV10-2	TRBJ2-7	15	.	TGCGCCAGCAGTGAGCCAACCTGGGTGGGGAACGAGCAGTACTTC	CASSEPTWVGNEQYF
.	TRBV27	TRBJ2-7	17	TRBD1	TGTGCCAGCAGTTTATCAGTAGGGGACAGGGGTTCCTACGAGCAGTACTTC	CASSLSVGDRGSYEQYF
.	TRBV9	TRBJ2-5	14	TRBD2	TGTGCCAGCAGCTTAGCGGGAGGGCAAGAGACCCAGTACTTC	CASSLAGGQETQYF
once	TRBV2	TRBJ1-3	15	.	TGTGCCAGCAGTGAAGGTCCTGGCTCTGGAAACACCATATATTTT	CASSEGPGSGNTIYF
.	TRBV13	TRBJ2-1	12	.	TGTGCCAGCAGCTTAGGACTCGGGAGCGAGTTCTTC	CASSLGLGSEFF
.	TRBV7-6	TRBJ1-2	14	.	TGTGCCAGCAGCTTAGAGATCAGCGATGGGGGCTACACCTTC	CASSLEISDGGYTF
.	TRBV27	TRBJ2-1	13	TRBD2	TGTGCCAGCAGTCCTAACGCGGGAGCTGAGCAGTTCTTC	CASSPNAGAEQFF
.	TRBV27	TRBJ1-2	12	.	TGTGCCTCTGCTCAAGGGGGAGTTGGCTACACCTTC	CASAQGGVGYTF
.	TRBV28	TRBJ2-7	15	.	TGTGCCAGCAGTTTTCTAGCGCTCGCCCTCAACGAGCAGTACTTC	CASSFLALALNEQYF
.	TRBV19	TRBJ2-2	14	.	TGTGCTTCAGAGGGGCCAGGGGGGGCCGGGGAGCTGTTTTTT	CASEGPGGAGELFF
.	TRBV30	TRBJ1-4	14	.	TGTGCCTGGAGTATAGATGCAACTAATGAAAAACTGTTTTTT	CAWSIDATNEKLFF
.	TRBV7-8	TRBJ2-7	20	TRBD2	TGTGCCAGCAGCTTGGGACTAGCGGAAGTTCTGGGTATGGTTAGCTACGAGCAGTACTTC	CASSLGLAEVLGMVSYEQYF
.	TRBV6-5	TRBJ2-7	15	TRBD1	TGTGCCAGCAGCCAATCCCGGGACAGGCGGCACGAGCAGTACTTC	CASSQSRDRRHEQYF
.	TRBV28	TRBJ2-1	13	.	TGTGCCAGCAGTTTAACCCCCGACAATGAGCAGTTCTTC	CASSLTPDNEQFF
.	TRBV13	TRBJ1-4	17	TRBD1	TGTGCCAGCAGCGCCCGGGACAGGGGGCGTAGTAATGAAAAACTGTTTTTT	CASSARDRGRSNEKLFF
.	TRBV9	TRBJ2-1	17	.	TGTGCCAGCAGCGTAGAAGCCTTACCAGCGAGCTACAATGAGCAGTTCTTC	CASSVEALPASYNEQFF
.	TRBV6-9	TRBJ1-1	15	.	TGTGCCAGCAGTTACAGGACAGCCTTGAACACTGAAGCTTTCTTT	CASSYRTALNTEAFF
.	TRBV7-2	TRBJ1-1	17	.	TGTGCCAGCAGCCTCAACCCATCCGCAGATTGGAACACTGAAGCTTTCTTT	CASSLNPSADWNTEAFF
.	TRBV4-1	TRBJ2-3	14	.	TGCGCCAGCAGCCAAGTTTACCCCACAGATACGCAGTATTTT	CASSQVYPTDTQYF
.	TRBV10-3	TRBJ2-7	12	TRBD2	TGTGCCACTAGCGGGGACTCCTACGAGCAGTACTTC	CATSGDSYEQYF
.	TRBV11-2	TRBJ2-1	17	.	TGTGCCAGCAGCATATCGGCCAGGAGGAGCTCCTACAATGAGCAGTTCTTC	CASSISARRSSYNEQFF
.	TRBV18	TRBJ2-1	18	.	TGTGCCAGCTCGCGCCTTGAGGGGGGGCCAACCCCGTACAATGAGCAGTTCTTC	CASSRLEGGPTPYNEQFF
few	TRBV5-4	TRBJ1-5	13	.	TGTGCCAGCAGTCAAGAGGGAGATCAGCCCCAGCATTTT	CASSQEGDQPQHF
.	TRBV28	TRBJ1-6	13	.	TGTGCCAGCAGTCCTAGACGGGGTTCACCCCTCCACTTT	CASSPRRGSPLHF
.	TRBV1	TRBJ2-5	13	.	TGCACCAGCAGCGTAGGGGTTGGAGAGACCCAGTACTTC	CTSSVGVGETQYF
.	TRBV28	TRBJ1-2	19	.	TGTGCCAGCAGTCTCCACCTAAACCCGGACTCCCTAAGAAGCTATGGCTACACCTTC	CASSLHLNPDSLRSYGYTF
.	TRBV5-6	TRBJ2-5	11	.	TGTGCCAGCAGCTTGAAGGGCACCCAGTACTTC	CASSLKGTQYF
.	TRBV14	TRBJ1-1	15	.	TGTGCCAGCAGCCAAGGCGTTGTGGTTTGGGGTCGAGCTTTCTTT	CASSQGVVVWGRAFF
once	TRBV15	TRBJ2-7	13	.	TGTGCCACCAGCAGAGTGGAGCGCTACGAGCAGTACTTC	CATSRVERYEQYF
.	TRBV28	TRBJ2-1	13	TRBD2	TGTGCCAGCAATAAGCGGGAGGATTATGAGCAGTTCTTC	CASNKREDYEQFF